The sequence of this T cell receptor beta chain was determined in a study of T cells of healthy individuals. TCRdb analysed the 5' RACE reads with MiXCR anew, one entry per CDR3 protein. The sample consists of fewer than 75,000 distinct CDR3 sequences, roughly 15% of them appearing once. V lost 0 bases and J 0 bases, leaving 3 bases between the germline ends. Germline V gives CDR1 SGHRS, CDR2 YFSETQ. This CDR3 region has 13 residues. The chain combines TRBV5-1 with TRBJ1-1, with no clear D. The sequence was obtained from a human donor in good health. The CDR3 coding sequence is TGCGCCAGCAGCTTGGTTTTGAACACTGAAGCTTTCTTT. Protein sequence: CASSLVLNTEAFF.